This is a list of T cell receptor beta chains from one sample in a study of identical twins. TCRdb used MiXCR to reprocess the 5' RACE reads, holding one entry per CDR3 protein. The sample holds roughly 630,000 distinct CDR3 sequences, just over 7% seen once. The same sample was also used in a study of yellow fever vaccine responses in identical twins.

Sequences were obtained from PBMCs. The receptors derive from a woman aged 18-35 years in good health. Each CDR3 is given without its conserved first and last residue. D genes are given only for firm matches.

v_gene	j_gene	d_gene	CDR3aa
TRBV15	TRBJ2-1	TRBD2	ATSRGDSGLAGGNEQF
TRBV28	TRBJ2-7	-	ASSLWGGAVPYEQY
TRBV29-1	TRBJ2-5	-	SGKPDRAGSGTQY
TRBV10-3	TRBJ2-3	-	AISDIGTDTQY
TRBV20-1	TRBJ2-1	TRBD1	SVQGGSSYNEQF
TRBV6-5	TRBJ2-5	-	ASSYSPGQETQY
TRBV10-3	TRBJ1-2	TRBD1	AIGALTGIDYGYT
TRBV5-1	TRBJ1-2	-	ASSPTGMNYGYT
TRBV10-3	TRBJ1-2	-	AISESVPILPGYT
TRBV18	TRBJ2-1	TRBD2	ASSPSGRFNEQF
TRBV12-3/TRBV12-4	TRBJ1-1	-	ASSLKPMGDTEAF
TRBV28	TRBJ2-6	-	ASSSPGFPLSAGANVLT
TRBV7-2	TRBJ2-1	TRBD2	ASSLVVSGSNEQF
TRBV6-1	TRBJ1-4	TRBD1	ASSPTGVGEKLF
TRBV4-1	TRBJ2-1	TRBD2	ASSHIPGLAGRNEQF
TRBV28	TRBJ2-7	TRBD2	ASLTLPRLAGGSYEQY
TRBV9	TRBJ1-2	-	ASSVPGDSGGYT
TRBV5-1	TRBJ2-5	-	ASSLVQGQETQY
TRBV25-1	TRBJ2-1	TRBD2	ASSEYVGGRALAEQF